This T cell receptor (beta chain) was sequenced for a study of T-cell memory formation after mild COVID-19. Trimming took 3 bases from V and 3 from J, leaving 10 bases between them. The CDR3 extends over 15 amino acids. Germline V gene sequence: CDR1 KGHDR, CDR2 SFDVKD. A remark on this clonotype: What it recognizes is unknown.

General observations from the study: Contracting CD4+ clones sat mainly in CM and EM; CD8+ in EMRA.

TCRdb reprocessed the 5' RACE reads via MiXCR and lists one record per CDR3 protein. The sample records 400,000 to 500,000 distinct CDR3 sequences, roughly a quarter being singletons. The source is an adult woman who had mild COVID-19 (a few samples of this study predate the infection). Cell type and time point are not known. Material for sequencing was PBMCs or a T cell subset sorted from them (not recorded which). This chain uses TRBV24-1 with TRBJ2-2, with D possibly being TRBD1 (5 bases). Here the CDR3 reads CATSDPGAYTGELFF. The CDR3 DNA is TGTGCCACCAGTGATCCTGGGGCCTACACCGGGGAGCTGTTTTTT.